Presented here are 12 T cell receptor beta chains from one specimen sequenced in a study of blood T cell repertoires in COVID-19. Sequencing was performed with immunoSEQ multiplex PCR; in TCRdb, only in-frame clones are kept and a portion is missing. Counted here are more than 20,000 clones, 90% occurring once; the ten biggest clones make up about 7.4%. The sequenced sample consisted of peripheral blood. The receptor source for this set is a human donor in a cohort sampled during active COVID-19.

The chain joins TRBV20-1 to TRBJ2-1, with D possibly matching TRBD2 (7 bases). The CDR3 has 13 amino acids. CDR1 is DFQATT and CDR2 is SNEGSKA in the germline V gene (reference sequence). V was trimmed by 3 bases and J by 8 bases, leaving 14 bases between them. The CDR3 sequence is CSASGGGFDEQFF. Here the CDR3 DNA reads TGCAGTGCTAGTGGGGGGGGCTTCGATGAGCAGTTCTTC.

V gene TRBV4-2 combines with J gene TRBJ2-5; 12 positions match TRBD2. The CDR3 covers 15 residues. The ends lost 1 base at V and 5 bases at J; junction bases unmatched: 2. Germline V gene sequence: CDR1 LGHNA, CDR2 YNFKEQ. The CDR3 protein is CASSQGLAGGETQYF. The CDR3 DNA sequence: TGTGCCAGCAGCCAAGGTCTAGCGGGGGGGGAGACCCAGTACTTC.

As to this clone: Other DNA sequences in the sample encode the same CDR3. The V and J genes are TRBV5-1 and TRBJ1-2, with 12 bases fitting TRBD1. After removal of 1 base from V and 8 bases from J, the junction contained 6 bases not matched to a gene. Germline V gene lookup returns CDR1 SGHRS and CDR2 YFSETQ. CDR3 length: 15 amino acids. The CDR3 reads CASSLLGQGAGGYTF. The CDR3 bases are TGCGCCAGCAGCTTGCTGGGACAGGGGGCGGGGGGCTACACCTTC.

The chain is built from TRBV19 and TRBJ2-1; D unclear. Between the trimmed V and J ends, which lost 5 bases and 3 bases, there was a span of 8 bases. This CDR3 is built from 13 residues. CDR1 and CDR2 from the germline V gene are LNHDA and SQIVND (reference sequence). Here the CDR3 reads CASSGQHYNEQFF. In DNA form, the CDR3 reads TGTGCCAGTAGTGGTCAACACTACAATGAGCAGTTCTTC.

J is TRBJ2-5 and V is TRBV12-3 or TRBV12-4, with D hard to call. The CDR3 loop spans 12 amino acids. V was cut by 3 bases and J by 1 base, with 3 bases left in between. CDR3 region: CASSLSQETQYF. For the CDR3, the DNA is TGTGCCAGCAGTTTGAGCCAAGAGACCCAGTACTTC.

The chain recombines TRBV4-1 with TRBJ2-2, with 7 bases aligning to TRBD1. Unmatched junction bases numbered 5, after V lost 5 bases and J lost 5 bases. The CDR3 runs 14 residues. Germline values: CDR1 MGHRA, CDR2 YSYEKL. The CDR3 loop reads CASSSHRGTGELFF. The CDR3 DNA follows: TGCGCCAGCAGCTCTCACAGGGGAACCGGGGAGCTGTTTTTT.

The J gene is TRBJ2-7, the V gene TRBV7-2, with 9 bases identical to TRBD1. The germline CDR1 and CDR2 sequences are SGHTA and FQGNSA. J gave up 3 bases and V 0 bases, and 3 bases lay outside the gene matches. CDR3 length: 15 amino acids. The DNA for the CDR3 is TGTGCCAGCAGCTTAGCCCCGGGACAGGGCTACGAGCAGTACTTC. Protein sequence: CASSLAPGQGYEQYF.

The rearrangement uses TRBV4-3 and TRBJ2-1; 9 nucleotides agree with TRBD2. V shed 4 bases, J shed 5 bases, and the junction held 6 bases outside the gene matches. Germline loops: CDR1 LGHNA, CDR2 YSLEER. The CDR3 contains 15 residues. In DNA, the CDR3 is TGCGCCAGCAGCCTCAGGCTAGCGGGAAACAATGAGCAGTTCTTC. It translates to CASSLRLAGNNEQFF.

The rearrangement links TRBV6-6 to TRBJ2-2; 7 positions agree with TRBD1. Germline loops: CDR1 MNHNY, CDR2 SVGAGI (reference sequence). The CDR3 length is 14 residues. With 7 bases clipped from V and 5 bases from J, the junction kept 7 bases outside the gene matches. The CDR3 DNA reads as TGTGCCAGCATCCCAGACAGGGTGACCGGGGAGCTGTTTTTT. Protein: CASIPDRVTGELFF.

This chain joins TRBV19 and TRBJ2-1, with D tentatively TRBD1 (6 bases). CDR3 length: 13 residues. CDR1 and CDR2 (germline): LNHDA, SQIVND (reference sequence). Trimming pared 3 bases from V and 6 bases from J, leaving 9 bases between. The CDR3 sequence: CASSMGAPNEQFF. The CDR3 DNA reads as TGTGCCAGTAGTATGGGGGCGCCCAATGAGCAGTTCTTC.

The chain links TRBV5-1 to TRBJ2-1; TRBD2 matches at 10 bases. From germline, CDR1 is SGHRS and CDR2 YFSETQ. There are 14 residues in the CDR3. V shed 4 bases and J 8 bases; nucleotides not matched to a gene: 6. The CDR3 region has the DNA TGCGCCAGCAGCACAGCGGGAGGGCTCTATGAGCAGTTCTTC. Residues: CASSTAGGLYEQFF.

The sample holds one count of this clone. The chain joins TRBV6-6 to TRBJ1-6; 8 positions agree with TRBD1. After removal of 5 bases from V and 7 bases from J, the junction contained 10 bases not matched to a gene. The V gene's germline CDR1 is MNHNY and CDR2 SVGAGI (reference sequence). The CDR3 is made up of 16 amino acids. The chain's CDR3 is CASSPIQGQANSPLHF. The CDR3 nucleotides are TGTGCCAGCAGTCCGATCCAGGGACAGGCGAATTCACCCCTCCACTTT.